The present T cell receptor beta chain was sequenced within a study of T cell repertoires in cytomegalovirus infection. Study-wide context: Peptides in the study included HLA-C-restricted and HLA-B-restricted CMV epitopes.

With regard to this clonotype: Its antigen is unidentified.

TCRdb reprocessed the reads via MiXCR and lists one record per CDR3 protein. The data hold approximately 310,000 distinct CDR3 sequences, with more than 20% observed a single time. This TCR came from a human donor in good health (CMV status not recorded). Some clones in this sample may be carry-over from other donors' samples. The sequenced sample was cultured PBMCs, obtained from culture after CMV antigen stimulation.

DNA of the CDR3: TGCGCCAGCAGCCAAGAAGGATGGGCTAGCGGGAGGGCCTTGTATGAGCAGTTCTTC. Its translation: CASSQEGWASGRALYEQFF. This sequence joins TRBV4-1 and TRBJ2-1; TRBD2 matches at 12 bases. Germline V lookup: CDR1 MGHRA, CDR2 YSYEKL. J gave up 8 bases and V 0 bases, and 14 bases lay outside the gene matches. The CDR3 length is 19 residues.